Listed here are 9 T cell receptor beta chains from one sample, sequenced in a study of blood T cell repertoires in COVID-19. Method: immunoSEQ multiplex PCR; TCRdb's copy keeps in-frame clones and lacks some. The table shows around 77,000 clones, with roughly four fifths occurring only once. The specimen was peripheral blood. All receptors derive from a man in his thirties or forties with COVID-19, enrolled during active disease.

This rearrangement joins TRBV7-8 to TRBJ2-4, with TRBD2 as a possible D gene (5 bases). The CDR3 length is 15 residues. From germline, CDR1 is SGHVS and CDR2 FQNEAQ. V was cut by 3 bases and J by 0 bases, with 9 bases left in between. The CDR3: CASSFGVLAKNIQYF. In DNA, the CDR3 is TGTGCCAGCAGCTTCGGGGTCTTAGCCAAAAACATTCAGTACTTC.

V usage is TRBV10-2 and J usage is TRBJ1-2, with D unclear. Germline V lookup: CDR1 WSHSY, CDR2 SAAADI. This CDR3 has 11 residues. Deletions cut 10 bases from V and 0 bases from J, with 6 bases between. The CDR3: CATFTNYGYTF. As DNA, the CDR3 is TGCGCCACGTTTACTAACTATGGCTACACCTTC.

J is TRBJ2-1 and V is TRBV5-6, with 7 bases lining up with TRBD2. The CDR3 has 17 amino acids. CDR1 and CDR2 from the germline V gene are SGHDT and YYEEEE. Trimming cost V 4 bases and J 3 bases; bases outside gene matches: 13. The CDR3, as DNA: TGTGCCAGCAGCGAACTGGGGGGGAATCCTAACTACAATGAGCAGTTCTTC. Amino acid sequence: CASSELGGNPNYNEQFF.

The V and J genes are TRBV7-9 and TRBJ2-1; TRBD1 might be the D (5 bases). V lost 0 bases to trimming and J lost 6 bases, with 6 bases between them. The CDR3 is made up of 13 amino acids. Germline V CDR1 and CDR2: SEHNR, FQNEAQ (reference sequence). For the CDR3, the DNA is TGTGCCAGCAGCTTAGCACAGGTCAATGAGCAGTTCTTC. It is translated as CASSLAQVNEQFF. The whole variable domain, filled in from reference TRBV7-9 and TRBJ2-1, reads DTGVSQNPRHKITKRGQNVTFRCDPISEHNRLYWYRQTLGQGPEFLTYFQNEAQLEKSRLLSDRFSAERPKGSFSTLEIQRTEQGDSAMYLCASSLAQVNEQFFGPGTRLTVL.

The chain is built from TRBV29-1 and TRBJ2-7, with D perhaps matching TRBD2 (5 bases). The CDR3 has 11 residues. Germline assignment: CDR1 SQVTM and CDR2 ANQGSEA. Trimming removed 4 bases at V and 3 bases at J, with 7 bases between. CDR3 bases: TGCAGCGTTGTGAGCGGCTACGAGCAGTACTTC. This translates into CSVVSGYEQYF.

This chain connects TRBV28 to TRBJ1-1; no clear D gene. The V gene lost 5 bases and the J gene lost 7 bases, with 11 bases spanning the gap. Germline lookup yields CDR1 MDHEN and CDR2 SYDVKM. The CDR3 runs to 12 residues. CDR3 nucleotide sequence: TGTGCCAGCAGTCGGCGGCAGAATGAAGCTTTCTTT. The encoded protein is CASSRRQNEAFF.

The chain links TRBV6-4 to TRBJ2-1, with 9 bases that match TRBD2. Germline assignment: CDR1 MRHNA and CDR2 SNTAGT. Germline trimming cut 7 bases from V and 0 bases from J; bases unmatched to any gene: 4. This CDR3 spans 15 amino acids. This CDR3 reads CASIPAGGSYNEQFF. As DNA, the CDR3 is TGTGCCAGCATACCAGCGGGAGGCTCCTACAATGAGCAGTTCTTC.

The genes are TRBV6-6 and TRBJ1-1; tentatively, D is TRBD1 (6 bases). Germline V gene sequence: CDR1 MNHNY, CDR2 SVGAGI (reference sequence). The CDR3 consists of 14 residues. V was cut by 5 bases and J by 6 bases, with 16 bases left in between. The CDR3 reads CASSTLGGGAEAFF. CDR3 in DNA: TGTGCCAGCAGTACCCTTGGGGGGGGCGCTGAAGCTTTCTTT.

The chain links TRBV24-1 to TRBJ2-2, with 8 bases aligning to TRBD1. Germline V lookup: CDR1 KGHDR, CDR2 SFDVKD. CDR3 length equals 16 residues. V dropped 4 bases and J dropped 5; count of bases not matched to a gene: 8. The CDR3 reads CATSDSGGVRTGELFF. The CDR3 bases are TGTGCCACCAGTGACTCAGGGGGCGTCAGGACCGGGGAGCTGTTTTTT.